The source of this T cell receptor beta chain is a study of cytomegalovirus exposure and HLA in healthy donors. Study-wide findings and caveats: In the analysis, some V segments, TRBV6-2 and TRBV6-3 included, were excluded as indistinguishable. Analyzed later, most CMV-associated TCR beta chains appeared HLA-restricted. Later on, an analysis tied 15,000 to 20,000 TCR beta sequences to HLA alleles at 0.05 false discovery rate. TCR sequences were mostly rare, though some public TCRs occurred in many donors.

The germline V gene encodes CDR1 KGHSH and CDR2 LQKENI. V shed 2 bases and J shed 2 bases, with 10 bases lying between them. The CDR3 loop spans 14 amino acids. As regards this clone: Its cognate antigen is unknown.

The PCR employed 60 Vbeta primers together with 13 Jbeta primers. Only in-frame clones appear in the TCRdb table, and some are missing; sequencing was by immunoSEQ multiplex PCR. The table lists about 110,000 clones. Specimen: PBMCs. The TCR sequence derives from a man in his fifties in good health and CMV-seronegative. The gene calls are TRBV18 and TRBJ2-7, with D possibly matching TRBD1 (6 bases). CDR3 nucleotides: TGTGCCAGCTCACCAAGGGGGACGACCTACGAGCAGTACTTC. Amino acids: CASSPRGTTYEQYF. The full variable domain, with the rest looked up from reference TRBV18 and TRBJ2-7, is NAGVMQNPRHLVRRRGQEARLRCSPMKGHSHVYWYRQLPEEGLKFMVYLQKENIIDESGMPKERFSAEFPKEGPSILRIQQVVRGDSAAYFCASSPRGTTYEQYFGPGTRLTVT.